This T cell receptor beta chain appears in the sequencing data of a study of CD8 T cells in ankylosing spondylitis (dated by TCRdb to the late 2010s). In terms of the full investigation: T cell receptor beta repertoires were profiled in healthy donors and ankylosing spondylitis patients so that disease-linked TCR variants could be found. The full study cohort comprised 25 ankylosing spondylitis patients and 85 to 120 healthy donors. Peripheral blood samples were taken, and synovial fluid was additionally collected from ankylosing spondylitis patients.

TCRdb lists the instrument as Illumina HiSeq 2500. TCR beta libraries were prepared by quantitative 5'-RACE with molecular barcodes. On the authors' methods: Disease-linked TCR variants were identified with a new computational method built on a probabilistic model of VDJ rearrangement. The public reads were quality trimmed at Q25 with fastp and then assembled into clones with MiXCR by TCRdb, keeping productive beta chains. Identical CDR3 protein sequences are pooled into one entry, listed with their most common genes and DNA. The V and J calls shown here were made by TCRdb, not taken from the authors' results. This sample has 750,000 to 850,000 distinct CDR3 sequences in its table, and 12% of those were observed once. The ten largest clones represent just over 0.5% of the sample. Study-wide findings and limitations: The disease-linked clones showed a CD8+ phenotype and occurred at relatively low frequencies in peripheral blood. Significant enrichment of the disease-linked clones was reported in matched synovial fluid samples from ankylosing spondylitis patients. Some motif variants were previously reported in synovial fluid and blood of reactive arthritis patients, suggesting common disease-initiation mechanisms. Blood from ankylosing spondylitis patients appeared to be characterized by a TCR beta motif composed of under 10 highly homologous amino acid variants.

CDR1 and CDR2 are drawn from the germline V gene: SGHRS, YFSETQ. V is clipped by 4 bases and J by 2 bases, and the sequence between their germline boundaries is 18 bases long. The CDR3 holds 16 amino acids from the cysteine to the phenylalanine. CDR3 DNA only is kept here, 48 bases in frame from base 1. This clonotype turned up a few times. No cognate antigen has been identified for it. Base qualities are missing; no much larger clone stands one base away. Recombination joined TRBV5-1 with TRBJ1-1; the D gene is perhaps TRBD1, from 5 matching bases. Sequencing was carried out using blood, either unsorted or a sorted T cell fraction (not recorded which). The TCR was taken from a male donor with ankylosing spondylitis. The DNA sequence is TGCGCCAGCAGCAGTGGGGCAGGGAGAGGAAACACTGAAGCTTTCTTT. Its translation reads: CASSSGAGRGNTEAFF.